A single sample is the source of the 21 T cell receptor beta chains below, sequenced in a study of CD8 T cells in ankylosing spondylitis. General study findings and limits: Ankylosing spondylitis blood appeared to carry a characteristic TCR beta motif of roughly eight highly homologous variants.

No antigens are known for them. TCRdb itself ran the 5' RACE reads through MiXCR, one entry per CDR3 protein. The sample shows fewer than 500,000 distinct CDR3 sequences, 20% to 25% of them seen only once. Sequences were obtained from blood, either unsorted or a sorted T cell fraction (not recorded which). Receptors were obtained from a male donor with ankylosing spondylitis.

As to this clonotype: A much larger clone is a single base away; this may be a read error. The chain couples TRBV28 to TRBJ2-1; tentatively, D is TRBD2 (5 bases). The V gene lost 2 bases and the J gene lost 3 bases, with 14 bases spanning the gap. The CDR3 length is 16 residues. CDR1 and CDR2 (germline): MDHEN, SYDVKM. The CDR3 sequence: CASSLIASRSYNEQFF. In DNA, the CDR3 is TGTGCCAGCAGTTTAATCGCTAGCAGGAGCTACAATGAGCAGTTCTTC.

The CDR3 region is CAIRLLVTDTQYF. For the CDR3, the DNA is TGTGCCATCAGGCTTCTAGTCACAGATACGCAGTATTTT. The chain joins TRBV10-3 to TRBJ2-3; D is ambiguous. CDR3 length: 13 residues. V lost 6 bases, J lost 2 bases, and 9 bases lay in between. Germline V CDR1 and CDR2: ENHRY, SYGVKD.

This clonotype was counted at least ten times. The V call is TRBV29-1, the J call TRBJ2-1, with a weak D call TRBD1 (5 bases). The CDR3 is made up of 11 amino acids. CDR1 and CDR2 from the germline V gene are SQVTM and ANQGSEA. V shed 5 bases and J shed 6 bases, with 8 bases lying between them. CDR3 DNA sequence: TGCAGCGTTATCAGGGTCAATGAGCAGTTCTTC. Its translation is CSVIRVNEQFF.

This chain uses TRBV6-1 with TRBJ1-2; perhaps TRBD1 as D (5 bases). There are 14 residues in the CDR3. The ends were cut back, 8 bases at V and 8 bases at J, with 21 bases in the middle. Germline assignment: CDR1 MNHNS and CDR2 SASEGT. For the CDR3, the DNA is TGTGCCAGCGGTCGGGGGGGTATTACGACCGGCTACACCTTC. This translates into CASGRGGITTGYTF.

This chain uses TRBV7-3 with TRBJ2-3; no clear D. This CDR3 comprises 14 residues. Germline V gives CDR1 SGHTA, CDR2 FQGTGA. V lost 5 bases, J lost 6 bases, and 15 bases lay in between. CDR3 sequence: CASSPISLMDTQYF. The CDR3 region has the DNA TGTGCCAGCAGCCCAATATCCTTAATGGATACGCAGTATTTT.

The V gene is TRBV4-3, the J gene TRBJ1-1; D not certain. The V and J ends lost 4 bases and 4 bases respectively, with 10 bases between them. This CDR3 has 13 residues. The V gene's germline CDR1 is LGHNA and CDR2 YSLEER. The CDR3 sequence is CASSLQRGTEAFF. The CDR3 nucleotides read TGCGCCAGCAGCCTTCAGCGAGGCACTGAAGCTTTCTTT.

This clonotype showed up just a few times. The V gene is TRBV6-1, the J gene TRBJ2-5; tentatively, D is TRBD1 or TRBD2 (5 bases each). V lost 6 bases to trimming and J lost 4 bases, with 12 bases between them. Germline V lookup: CDR1 MNHNS, CDR2 SASEGT. The CDR3 is 13 residues long. CDR3 amino acids: CASRGRAGETQYF. The CDR3 DNA reads TGTGCCAGCAGGGGCAGGGCGGGAGAGACCCAGTACTTC.

The table lists this clonotype with a few counts. The chain joins TRBV20-1 to TRBJ1-1; the D is unclear. The CDR3 sequence is 14 residues long. Germline loops: CDR1 DFQATT, CDR2 SNEGSKA (reference sequence). V lost 1 base, J lost 3 bases, and 12 bases lay in between. In DNA, the CDR3 is TGCAGTGCTAGAGTCGGCCTCCGGGACACTGAAGCTTTCTTT. Translated: CSARVGLRDTEAFF.

The chain recombines TRBV6-2 or TRBV6-3 with TRBJ2-2; 14 bases are shared with TRBD2. There are 16 residues in the CDR3. J was trimmed by 4 bases and V by 7 bases; bases with no gene match: 5. Germline V lookup: CDR1 MNHEY, CDR2 SVGEGT. The CDR3 DNA sequence: TGTGCCAGCACGGGACTAGCGGGAGTCCTCACCGGGGAGCTGTTTTTT. It codes for CASTGLAGVLTGELFF.

J is TRBJ1-2 and V is TRBV19; 7 bases match TRBD1. Germline values: CDR1 LNHDA, CDR2 SQIVND (reference sequence). The CDR3 consists of 14 residues. V gave up 5 bases and J gave up 4 bases; unmatched junction bases: 7. CDR3 DNA: TGTGCCAGTAGTTCGCCTGGGACAGTCTATGGCTACACCTTC. Amino acids: CASSSPGTVYGYTF.

In its sample, this clonotype was seen a few times. This chain joins TRBV27 and TRBJ1-1; D might be TRBD1 (6 bases). The CDR3 spans 15 residues. The V end was cut by 9 bases, the J end by 1 base, with 18 bases between. Per the germline V gene, CDR1 is MNHEY and CDR2 is SMNVEV (reference sequence). Here the CDR3 DNA reads TGTGCCAGTAAGAACAAGGGGGAGTGGAACACTGAAGCTTTCTTT. Its protein is CASKNKGEWNTEAFF.

The chain uses TRBV18 and TRBJ2-3; a weak D match, TRBD2 (6 bases). This CDR3 spans 16 amino acids. Trimming removed 5 bases from V and 1 base from J, with 16 bases in between. CDR1 and CDR2 (germline): KGHSH, LQKENI. The CDR3, as DNA: TGTGCCAGCTCAAGGCTCGACTCTAGCGGCACAGATACGCAGTATTTT. Its translation: CASSRLDSSGTDTQYF.

This clonotype was seen more than once but under ten times. This chain connects TRBV9 to TRBJ2-3; 11 bases match TRBD2. The germline CDR1 and CDR2 sequences are SGDLS and YYNGEE. V shed 2 bases and J 3 bases; nucleotides not matched to a gene: 5. This CDR3 has 16 residues. Written as DNA, the CDR3 is TGTGCCAGCAGCGTGACTAGCGGGATGGTAACAGATACGCAGTATTTT. Protein product: CASSVTSGMVTDTQYF.

This clonotype was counted at least ten times. The chain carries TRBV5-1 and TRBJ2-7, with 8 bases fitting TRBD1. Germline CDR1 and CDR2: SGHRS and YFSETQ. CDR3 length equals 14 residues. J was trimmed by 5 bases and V by 0 bases; bases with no gene match: 4. The CDR3 DNA sequence: TGCGCCAGCAGCTTGGGGACAGGGCCCGACGAGCAGTACTTC. It encodes CASSLGTGPDEQYF.

The rearrangement uses TRBV10-3 and TRBJ2-2; TRBD2 agrees at 14 bases. V trimming: 6 bases; J trimming: 4 bases; junction bases outside the gene matches: 4. From germline, CDR1 is ENHRY and CDR2 SYGVKD. The CDR3 runs 16 residues. The CDR3 sequence is CAIRGTSGRGTGELFF. In nucleotides, the CDR3 is TGTGCCATCAGGGGGACTAGCGGGAGAGGCACCGGGGAGCTGTTTTTT.

This clonotype has only a few counts. V and J are TRBV5-1 and TRBJ1-3, with 12 bases that match TRBD1. The V gene end was trimmed by 5 bases and the J gene end by 3 bases; junction bases not matched to a gene: 6. Germline CDR1 is SGHRS and CDR2 is YFSETQ. The CDR3 consists of 16 residues. Written as DNA, the CDR3 is TGCGCCAGCAGTACCGGGACAGGGGGCGTTGGAAACACCATATATTTT. It codes for CASSTGTGGVGNTIYF. Full variable domain (missing parts from reference TRBV5-1 and TRBJ1-3): KAGVTQTPRYLIKTRGQQVTLSCSPISGHRSVSWYQQTPGQGLQFLFEYFSETQRNKGNFPGRFSGRQFSNSRSEMNVSTLELGDSALYLCASSTGTGGVGNTIYFGEGSWLTVV.

V and J are TRBV25-1 and TRBJ2-3; a possible D gene is TRBD1 (5 bases). The CDR3 sequence is 15 residues long. From germline, CDR1 is MGHDK and CDR2 SYGVNS. The ends were cut back, 0 bases at V and 6 bases at J, with 13 bases in the middle. The CDR3 coding sequence is TGTGCCAGCAGTGAATATGACAGTCGTGAGGATACGCAGTATTTT. This translates into CASSEYDSREDTQYF.

The V and J genes are TRBV11-2 and TRBJ1-4, with TRBD1 identical over 9 bases. The CDR3 runs to 16 residues. Germline CDR1 and CDR2: SGHAT and FQNNGV. Trimming removed 5 bases from V and 6 bases from J; junction bases left unmatched: 10. The CDR3, as DNA: TGTGCCAGCAGCCGAAGCAACAGGGGGCCCGATGAAAAACTGTTTTTT. It is translated as CASSRSNRGPDEKLFF.

There are a few counts of this clonotype. The rearrangement links TRBV15 to TRBJ1-4; D ambiguous. Germline V CDR1 and CDR2: LNHNV, YYDKDF (reference sequence). V lost 5 bases and J 7 bases, leaving 14 bases between the germline ends. The CDR3 sequence is 14 residues long. CDR3 sequence: CATSRQVSGEKLFF. The DNA of the CDR3 is TGTGCCACCAGCCGTCAAGTCAGTGGTGAAAAACTGTTTTTT.

This clonotype came up a few times. This chain uses TRBV5-1 with TRBJ1-1; perhaps TRBD1 as D (5 bases). The length of the CDR3 is 14 residues. V lost 6 bases and J lost 1, with 13 bases in between. Germline lookup yields CDR1 SGHRS and CDR2 YFSETQ. CDR3 sequence (DNA): TGCGCCAGCAACTCGATCGGGGGGAACACTGAAGCTTTCTTT. Translating gives CASNSIGGNTEAFF.

CDR3 nucleotides: TGTGCCAGCAGCCACCCGAACGGGGCACGGATAGAAAAACTGTTTTTT. Its translation is CASSHPNGARIEKLFF. The chain has TRBV7-9 and TRBJ1-4; tentative D call: TRBD1 (5 bases). Germline V gene data show CDR1 as SEHNR and CDR2 as FQNEAQ (reference sequence). The CDR3 runs to 16 residues. V was shortened by 5 bases and J by 8 bases, with 21 bases between the two germline ends.